This TCR beta chain was captured by sequencing in a study of cytomegalovirus exposure and HLA in healthy donors. Study-level results: There were over 150 TCR beta chains listed as cytomegalovirus-associated. The study carried out a later analysis of TCR beta sequences. It associated 15,000 to 20,000 of them with specific HLA alleles at a false discovery rate of 0.05. Sequencing likely generated an artifact that appeared as a cluster of highly shared sequence variants. Several of the most significant clusters were apparently associated with common viral pathogens in a later analysis.

This clone was counted a few times. The antigen is not known. V dropped 5 bases and J dropped 11; count of bases not matched to a gene: 8. CDR3 size: 14 residues. CDR1 is SGHTA, CDR2 FQGNSA, per germline. Vbeta (60) and Jbeta (13) primers were used in the PCR. The repertoire was sequenced with immunoSEQ multiplex PCR; TCRdb's copy has only in-frame clones and lacks some. This sample has roughly 150,000 clones, with around 75% found just once. Sequencing was performed on PBMCs. This TCR derives from a man aged 55 to 70 in good health and CMV-seronegative. The rearrangement links TRBV7-2 to TRBJ2-1; 11 nucleotides line up with TRBD2. The CDR3 DNA reads TGTGCCAGCAGCCCCGGGACTAGCGGAATAAAGCAGTTCTTC. It translates to CASSPGTSGIKQFF.